The 32 T cell receptor beta chains below come from one sample, sequenced in a study of cytomegalovirus exposure and HLA in healthy donors. Here immunoSEQ multiplex PCR was the method, and the copy in TCRdb shows in-frame clones only, minus some. The sample lists about 150,000 clones, about 88% seen once, with about 2.7% in the top ten. What was sequenced was PBMCs. These receptors were obtained from a man between 18 and 35 years old in good health and CMV-seronegative.

V and J are TRBV10-1 and TRBJ2-3; D might be TRBD2 (6 bases). CDR3 length: 15 amino acids. V was cut by 5 bases and J by 5 bases, with 17 bases left in between. Per germline, CDR1 WNHNN and CDR2 SYGVQD (reference sequence). In DNA form, the CDR3 reads TGCGCCAGCAGTTGGGCTAGCGAAATAGAAGATACGCAGTATTTT. Its translation: CASSWASEIEDTQYF.

This clone occurred once. The chain couples TRBV7-2 to TRBJ2-5; 9 nucleotides match TRBD1. The CDR3 sequence is 15 residues long. The V gene end was trimmed by 5 bases and the J gene end by 4 bases; junction bases not matched to a gene: 8. From germline, CDR1 is SGHTA and CDR2 FQGNSA. Written as DNA, the CDR3 is TGTGCCAGCAGCCCCGGGGACAGGGTAGGAGAGACCCAGTACTTC. Translation gives CASSPGDRVGETQYF.

The chain carries TRBV19 and TRBJ1-5; 9 nucleotides match TRBD1. The length of the CDR3 is 16 residues. V dropped 3 bases and J dropped 5; count of bases not matched to a gene: 8. Looked up from germline, CDR1 is LNHDA and CDR2 is SQIVND (reference sequence). CDR3 sequence: CASSMSGQGIHQPQHF. The CDR3 DNA reads as TGTGCCAGTAGTATGAGTGGACAGGGGATTCATCAGCCCCAGCATTTT.

The chain couples TRBV7-2 to TRBJ1-1; 9 nucleotides agree with TRBD1. V dropped 5 bases and J dropped 2; count of bases not matched to a gene: 9. The CDR3 runs to 16 residues. Germline CDR1 reads SGHTA; CDR2 reads FQGNSA. The CDR3 spells CASSPRDRARNTEAFF. CDR3 nucleotide sequence: TGTGCCAGCAGCCCCCGGGACAGGGCTCGTAACACTGAAGCTTTCTTT.

The J gene is TRBJ1-1, the V gene TRBV5-6, with D hard to call. V lost 1 base and J lost 0, with 10 bases in between. This CDR3 comprises 15 residues. Germline-derived CDR1 and CDR2 are SGHDT and YYEEEE. Here the CDR3 DNA reads TGTGCCAGCAGCTTGAACAGAAAAATGAACACTGAAGCTTTCTTT. It yields the protein CASSLNRKMNTEAFF.

The chain couples TRBV6-1 to TRBJ1-5; D not certain. V was pared by 4 bases and J by 0 bases, with 7 bases between. Germline assignment: CDR1 MNHNS and CDR2 SASEGT. The CDR3 runs 14 residues. For the CDR3, the DNA is TGTGCCAGCAGTGTGGCGGATAGCAATCAGCCCCAGCATTTT. Amino acid sequence: CASSVADSNQPQHF.

This chain connects TRBV10-3 to TRBJ2-1; the D is unclear. Between the trimmed V and J ends, which lost 1 base and 5 bases, there was a span of 6 bases. This CDR3 comprises 13 residues. Germline CDR1 ENHRY, CDR2 SYGVKD. The CDR3 DNA reads TGTGCCATCAGTGAGTTAGGAGACAATGAGCAGTTCTTC. As protein: CAISELGDNEQFF.

The chain is built from TRBV27 and TRBJ2-1; 7 nucleotides match TRBD2. The CDR3 is 14 amino acids. Germline values: CDR1 MNHEY, CDR2 SMNVEV (reference sequence). V shed 7 bases, J shed 7 bases, and the junction held 10 bases outside the gene matches. CDR3 region: CASTLGGSQNEQFF. CDR3 DNA sequence: TGTGCCAGCACCCTCGGGGGGTCTCAGAATGAGCAGTTCTTC.

The rearrangement joins TRBV27 to TRBJ2-2, with D possibly TRBD2 on 6 matching bases. V dropped 0 bases and J dropped 3 bases, with 17 bases sitting between them. The CDR3 has 18 residues. Germline V gene data show CDR1 as MNHEY and CDR2 as SMNVEV (reference sequence). The CDR3 nucleotides read TGTGCCAGCAGTTTATCTGGGGACTGGGCCGGGGACACCGGGGAGCTGTTTTTT. It encodes CASSLSGDWAGDTGELFF.

The rearrangement uses TRBV4-1 and TRBJ2-7; D uncertain. The germline V and J ends were trimmed by 4 bases and 7 bases, with 17 bases remaining between them. Germline CDR1 and CDR2: MGHRA and YSYEKL. This CDR3 contains 14 residues. CDR3 residues: CASSRGPLDREQYV. The CDR3 DNA is TGCGCCAGCAGCCGTGGCCCTCTCGACCGGGAGCAGTACGTC.

This chain joins TRBV4-3 and TRBJ2-1, with 8 bases aligning to TRBD2. In germline, CDR1 is LGHNA, CDR2 YSLEER. This CDR3 region has 16 residues. The J segment lost 5 bases and the V segment lost 0 bases, leaving 6 bases of the junction unmatched. The CDR3 region is CASSQDLAGLDNEQFF. The CDR3, as DNA: TGCGCCAGCAGCCAAGATCTAGCGGGTCTAGACAATGAGCAGTTCTTC.

The gene calls are TRBV6-1 and TRBJ1-1; D ambiguous. Trimming took 0 bases from V and 1 from J, leaving 12 bases between them. Per germline, CDR1 MNHNS and CDR2 SASEGT. The CDR3 has 16 residues. The CDR3 region has the DNA TGTGCCAGCAGTGAAGCAAGCGACTTGGGGAACACTGAAGCTTTCTTT. The encoded protein is CASSEASDLGNTEAFF.

This chain links TRBV13 with TRBJ1-2, with 7 bases aligning to TRBD1. Germline loops: CDR1 PRHDT, CDR2 FYEKMQ (reference sequence). V lost 8 bases and J lost 4; bases outside the gene matches: 13. The length of the CDR3 is 15 residues. The CDR3 region has the DNA TGTGCCAGCCGGCGGCTCACCGGGACAGCCTATGGCTACACCTTC. It codes for CASRRLTGTAYGYTF.

This clone was seen a single time. This chain uses TRBV4-1 with TRBJ2-1, with 9 bases aligning to TRBD2. There are 15 residues in the CDR3. In germline, CDR1 is MGHRA, CDR2 YSYEKL. Germline trimming cut 1 base from V and 4 bases from J; bases unmatched to any gene: 2. CDR3 nucleotide sequence: TGCGCCAGCAGCCAAGGCGGGGGGGCATACAATGAGCAGTTCTTC. This translates into CASSQGGGAYNEQFF.

A single count supports this clone. This rearrangement joins TRBV27 to TRBJ1-6; maybe TRBD1 (6 bases). V lost 4 bases to trimming and J lost 8 bases, with 18 bases between them. This CDR3 is 16 amino acids long. Germline CDR1 MNHEY, CDR2 SMNVEV (reference sequence). The CDR3 DNA sequence: TGTGCCAGCAGTTCTACCTCTACCACAGGGTATTCACCCCTCCACTTT. Protein product: CASSSTSTTGYSPLHF.

The chain combines TRBV27 with TRBJ2-7; D ambiguous. From germline, CDR1 is MNHEY and CDR2 SMNVEV (reference sequence). The length of the CDR3 is 14 residues. V was cut by 5 bases and J by 3 bases, with 14 bases left in between. In nucleotides, the CDR3 is TGTGCCAGCAGTCCCGCGCCCGGCGACTACGAGCAGTACGTC. It yields the protein CASSPAPGDYEQYV.

The chain combines TRBV7-2 with TRBJ1-1; D call uncertain. Germline CDR1 is SGHTA and CDR2 is FQGNSA. The CDR3 sequence is 13 residues long. Trimming pared 1 base from V and 5 bases from J, leaving 8 bases between. For the CDR3, the DNA is TGTGCCAGCAGCTTAGTGACGGGGACTGAAGCTTTCTTT. Protein: CASSLVTGTEAFF.

The CDR3 DNA reads as TGCGCCAGCAGCTTGGGGGGCAGTTCCGTAACTAATGAAAAACTGTTTTTT. Its protein is CASSLGGSSVTNEKLFF. V is TRBV5-1 and J is TRBJ1-4, with a tentative D call TRBD1 (5 bases). This CDR3 spans 17 amino acids. The V gene's germline CDR1 is SGHRS and CDR2 YFSETQ. Trimming shortened V by 0 bases and J by 1 base, and 13 bases separated the two germline ends.

V usage is TRBV4-1 and J usage is TRBJ1-2, with 7 bases lining up with TRBD1. Per the germline V gene, CDR1 is MGHRA and CDR2 is YSYEKL. The CDR3 length is 18 residues. The J segment lost 0 bases and the V segment lost 0 bases, leaving 10 bases of the junction unmatched. The CDR3: CASSQDQGGPTSNYGYTF. The CDR3 nucleotides are TGCGCCAGCAGCCAAGATCAAGGGGGCCCCACCTCTAACTATGGCTACACCTTC.

The chain is built from TRBV5-6 and TRBJ1-2, with unresolved D. Germline V gene sequence: CDR1 SGHDT, CDR2 YYEEEE. The V end was cut by 0 bases, the J end by 2 bases, with 11 bases between. The CDR3 loop spans 15 amino acids. The DNA for the CDR3 is TGTGCCAGCAGCTTGGTTTACAGTCCAAACTATGGCTACACCTTC. Translating gives CASSLVYSPNYGYTF. Complete variable domain (other parts from reference TRBV5-6 and TRBJ1-2): DAGVTQSPTHLIKTRGQQVTLRCSPKSGHDTVSWYQQALGQGPQFIFQYYEEEERQRGNFPDRFSGHQFPNYSSELNVNALLLGDSALYLCASSLVYSPNYGYTFGSGTRLTVV.

The chain combines TRBV4-1 with TRBJ1-5; TRBD1 agrees at 7 bases. The CDR3 is made up of 17 amino acids. The germline V gene has CDR1 MGHRA and CDR2 YSYEKL. After removal of 0 bases from V and 6 bases from J, the junction contained 11 bases not matched to a gene. The CDR3 sequence: CASSQDWRGGGGQPQHF. DNA for the CDR3: TGCGCCAGCAGCCAAGATTGGCGAGGGGGCGGTGGTCAGCCCCAGCATTTT.

The chain employs TRBV13 and TRBJ2-7; TRBD2 might be the D (5 bases). The CDR3 covers 15 residues. CDR1 and CDR2 from the germline V gene are PRHDT and FYEKMQ (reference sequence). Trimming removed 8 bases at V and 5 bases at J, with 22 bases between. The CDR3 coding sequence is TGTGCCAGCCAGACTGCAGGCCCTCGGGGTAACGAGCAGTACTTC. Translating gives CASQTAGPRGNEQYF.

The rearrangement links TRBV2 to TRBJ2-3, with TRBD2 identical over 8 bases. The germline V gene encodes CDR1 SNHLY and CDR2 FYNNEI. CDR3 length: 16 residues. J gave up 1 base and V 6 bases, and 9 bases lay outside the gene matches. The CDR3 coding sequence is TGTGCCAGCAGCCGATCCGCGGGGGGAGGCACAGATACGCAGTATTTT. Protein product: CASSRSAGGGTDTQYF.

The chain employs TRBV28 and TRBJ2-1; 11 bases line up with TRBD2. The CDR3 has 15 residues. Per the germline V gene, CDR1 is MDHEN and CDR2 is SYDVKM. J lost 7 bases, V lost 3 bases, and 5 bases had no gene match. CDR3 protein: CASSFTGTSGNEQFF. CDR3 nucleotides: TGTGCCAGCAGTTTTACCGGGACTAGCGGAAATGAGCAGTTCTTC. The variable domain in full, with the rest retrieved from reference TRBV28 and TRBJ2-1, is DVKVTQSSRYLVKRTGEKVFLECVQDMDHENMFWYRQDPGLGLRLIYFSYDVKMKEKGDIPEGYSVSREKKERFSLILESASTNQTSMYLCASSFTGTSGNEQFFGPGTRLTVL.

V is TRBV2 and J is TRBJ1-6; the D gene is possibly TRBD1 (5 bases). The CDR3 contains 13 residues. CDR1 is SNHLY, CDR2 FYNNEI, per germline. Trimming left V 11 bases short and J 7 bases short, with 15 bases between. The CDR3 region is CAGQGGLNSPLHF. The CDR3 region has the DNA TGTGCCGGTCAGGGCGGTTTAAATTCACCCCTCCACTTT.

This clone was recorded only once. V gene TRBV5-1 combines with J gene TRBJ2-1; TRBD1 agrees at 9 bases. In germline, CDR1 is SGHRS, CDR2 YFSETQ. V dropped 3 bases and J dropped 9; count of bases not matched to a gene: 7. The CDR3 is made up of 14 amino acids. CDR3 DNA: TGCGCCAGCAGCTACGACGGACAGGGGTCTGAGCAGTTCTTC. Translating gives CASSYDGQGSEQFF.

This clone has just one count. The J gene is TRBJ2-1, the V gene TRBV27, with 7 bases that match TRBD1. The J segment lost 7 bases and the V segment lost 3 bases, leaving 3 bases of the junction unmatched. Looked up from germline, CDR1 is MNHEY and CDR2 is SMNVEV (reference sequence). The CDR3 loop spans 13 amino acids. CDR3 loop: CASSLGQINEQFF. The CDR3 bases are TGTGCCAGCAGTTTGGGACAGATAAATGAGCAGTTCTTC.

This chain links TRBV18 with TRBJ2-7, with D unresolved. The CDR3 is 15 residues long. Germline lookup yields CDR1 KGHSH and CDR2 LQKENI. V was pared by 3 bases and J by 1 base, with 13 bases between. The CDR3 here is CASSPQDGASYEQYF. The DNA of the CDR3 is TGTGCCAGCTCACCCCAGGATGGTGCGTCCTACGAGCAGTACTTC.

The rearrangement joins TRBV2 to TRBJ2-5, with D possibly TRBD2 on 6 matching bases. The CDR3 totals 16 residues. Germline V gene sequence: CDR1 SNHLY, CDR2 FYNNEI. Trimming shortened V by 2 bases and J by 6 bases, and 19 bases separated the two germline ends. Written as DNA, the CDR3 is TGTGCCAGCAGTGAACAGAGCGGGCCCGCCCAGAAGACCCAGTACTTC. Translating it yields CASSEQSGPAQKTQYF.

This chain connects TRBV7-8 to TRBJ1-5, with no clear D. Germline CDR1 is SGHVS and CDR2 is FQNEAQ. The length of the CDR3 is 15 residues. The V end lost 0 bases, the J end lost 0 bases, and 6 bases lay between the germline ends. The CDR3 here is CASSLARISNQPQHF. As DNA, the CDR3 is TGTGCCAGCAGCTTAGCCCGTATTAGCAATCAGCCCCAGCATTTT. The full variable domain, its missing parts supplied by reference TRBV7-8 and TRBJ1-5, is GAGVSQSPRYKVAKRGQDVALRCDPISGHVSLFWYQQALGQGPEFLTYFQNEAQLDKSGLPSDRFFAERPEGSVSTLKIQRTQQEDSAVYLCASSLARISNQPQHFGDGTRLSIL.

This clone was observed a single time. The chain recombines TRBV28 with TRBJ2-7; tentatively, D is TRBD2 (6 bases). This CDR3 is 14 amino acids long. Per the germline V gene, CDR1 is MDHEN and CDR2 is SYDVKM. V lost 6 bases and J lost 2, with 14 bases in between. The DNA of the CDR3 is TGTGCCAGCAGGGGGTTAGCGGACACCTACGAGCAGTACTTC. Protein: CASRGLADTYEQYF.

This chain uses TRBV28 with TRBJ1-2; possibly TRBD1 for D (5 bases). Looked up from germline, CDR1 is MDHEN and CDR2 is SYDVKM. CDR3 length: 13 amino acids. Trimming removed 8 bases from V and 4 bases from J, with 14 bases in between. As DNA, the CDR3 is TGTGCCAGCGGTCCGGTAGGGGCCTATGGCTACACCTTC. Translating it yields CASGPVGAYGYTF.